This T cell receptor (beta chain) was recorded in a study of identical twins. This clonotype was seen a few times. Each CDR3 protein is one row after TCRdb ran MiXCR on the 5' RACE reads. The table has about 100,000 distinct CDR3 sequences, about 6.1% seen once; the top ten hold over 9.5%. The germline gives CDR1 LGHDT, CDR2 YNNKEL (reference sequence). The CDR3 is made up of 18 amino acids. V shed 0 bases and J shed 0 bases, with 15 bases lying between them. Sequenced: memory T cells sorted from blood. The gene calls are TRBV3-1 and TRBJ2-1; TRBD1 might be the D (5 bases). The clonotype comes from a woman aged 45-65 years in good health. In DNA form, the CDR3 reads TGTGCCAGCAGCCAAGATTCCGGACACGCCAGCTCCTACAATGAGCAGTTCTTC. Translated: CASSQDSGHASSYNEQFF.